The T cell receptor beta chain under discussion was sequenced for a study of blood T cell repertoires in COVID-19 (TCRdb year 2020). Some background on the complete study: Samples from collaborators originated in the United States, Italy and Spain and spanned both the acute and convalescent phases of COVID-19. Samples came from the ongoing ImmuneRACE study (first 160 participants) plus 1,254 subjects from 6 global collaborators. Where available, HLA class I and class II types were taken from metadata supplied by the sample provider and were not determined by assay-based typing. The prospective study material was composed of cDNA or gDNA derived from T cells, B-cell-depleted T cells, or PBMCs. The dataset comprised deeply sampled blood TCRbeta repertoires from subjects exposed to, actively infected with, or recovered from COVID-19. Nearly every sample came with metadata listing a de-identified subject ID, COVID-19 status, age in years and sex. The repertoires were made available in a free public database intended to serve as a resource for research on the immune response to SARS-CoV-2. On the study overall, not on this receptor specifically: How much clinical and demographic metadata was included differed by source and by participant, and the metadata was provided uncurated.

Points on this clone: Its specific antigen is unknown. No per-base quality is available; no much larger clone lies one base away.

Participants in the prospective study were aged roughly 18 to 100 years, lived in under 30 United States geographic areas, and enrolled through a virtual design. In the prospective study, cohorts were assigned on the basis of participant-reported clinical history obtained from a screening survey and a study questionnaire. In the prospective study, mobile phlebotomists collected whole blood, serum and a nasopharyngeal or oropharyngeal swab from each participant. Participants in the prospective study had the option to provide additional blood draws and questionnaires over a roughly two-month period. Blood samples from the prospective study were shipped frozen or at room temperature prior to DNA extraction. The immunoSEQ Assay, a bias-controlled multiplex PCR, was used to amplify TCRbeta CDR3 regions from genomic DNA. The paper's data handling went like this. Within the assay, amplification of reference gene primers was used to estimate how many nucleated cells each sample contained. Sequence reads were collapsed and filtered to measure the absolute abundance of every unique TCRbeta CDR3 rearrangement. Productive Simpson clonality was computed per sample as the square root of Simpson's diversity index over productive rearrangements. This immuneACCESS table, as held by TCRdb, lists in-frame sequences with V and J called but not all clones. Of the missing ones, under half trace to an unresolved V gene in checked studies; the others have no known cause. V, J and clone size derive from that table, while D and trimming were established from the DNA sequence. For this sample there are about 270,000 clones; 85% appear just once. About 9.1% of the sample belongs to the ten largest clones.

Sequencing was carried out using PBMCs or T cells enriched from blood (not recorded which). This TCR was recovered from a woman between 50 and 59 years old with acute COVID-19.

The CDR3 here reads CASRDRGSQPQHF. The sequence in DNA is TGTGCCAGCCGGGACAGGGGGAGTCAGCCCCAGCATTTT. The chain is assembled from TRBV6-6 and TRBJ1-5, and 11 junctional nucleotides match TRBD1. V has 8 bases trimmed and J has 6 bases trimmed; junction bases matching no gene number 3. CDR1 MNHNY and CDR2 SVGAGI are derived from the germline V gene (reference sequence). Reading from cysteine to phenylalanine, the CDR3 counts 13 amino acids. The entry retains the CDR3 DNA only, 39 bases that are in frame from base 1.